This is a list of T cell receptor beta chains from one sample in a study of shared clonotypes between healthy human individuals. Only in-frame clones appear in the TCRdb table, and some are missing; sequencing was by immunoSEQ multiplex PCR. Of around 1.9 million clones listed, around 93% are singletons. The specimen was naive CD8+ T cells from PBMCs. Receptors originate from a young man in good health. Some clones in this sample may be carry-over from other donors' samples. CDR3s include the opening cysteine and the closing phenylalanine or tryptophan. Fields, in order: V gene, D gene, J gene, clone size, CDR3 protein, CDR3 DNA. The D gene is left open where the match is weak. The size of a clone is reported for some rows only, either as once, few or many, or as a class for expanded clones.

TRBV7-9	TRBD2	TRBJ2-3	once	CASSPRLAGGTDTQYF	TGTGCCAGCAGCCCACGACTAGCGGGGGGCACAGATACGCAGTATTTT
TRBV27	TRBD1	TRBJ1-2	once	CASSLVPGQLYGYTF	TGTGCCAGCAGTTTAGTGCCGGGACAGCTCTATGGCTACACCTTC
TRBV13	NA	TRBJ1-2	NA	CASSLGAFLETNYGYTF	TGTGCCAGCAGCTTAGGAGCTTTTCTCGAGACTAACTATGGCTACACCTTC
TRBV5-1	NA	TRBJ2-2	NA	CASSPLRNTGELFF	TGCGCCAGCAGCCCACTCAGGAACACCGGGGAGCTGTTTTTT
TRBV19	NA	TRBJ1-1	NA	CASSKWTENTEAFF	TGTGCCAGTAGTAAGTGGACAGAGAACACTGAAGCTTTCTTT
TRBV5-1	NA	TRBJ1-5	NA	CASSLGEGLGQPQHF	TGCGCCAGCAGCTTGGGGGAGGGATTAGGTCAGCCCCAGCATTTT
TRBV30	TRBD2	TRBJ2-7	NA	CAWMPYVRSSGTYEQYF	TGTGCCTGGATGCCCTATGTGAGGTCTAGCGGAACCTACGAGCAGTACTTC
TRBV14	NA	TRBJ2-3	NA	CASRKGRYTDTQYF	TGTGCCAGCAGAAAAGGCAGATACACAGATACGCAGTATTTT
TRBV11-3	TRBD2	TRBJ2-1	NA	CASSTRTSGSPGDEQFF	TGTGCCAGCAGCACGAGGACTAGCGGGAGCCCAGGGGATGAGCAGTTCTTC
TRBV28	NA	TRBJ2-1	NA	CASSLLLAGNEQFF	TGTGCCAGCAGTTTATTACTAGCCGGCAATGAGCAGTTCTTC
TRBV29-1	NA	TRBJ2-7	NA	CSVVLTVKSYEQYF	TGCAGCGTTGTCCTTACAGTGAAGTCCTACGAGCAGTACTTC
TRBV7-8	NA	TRBJ1-5	NA	CASSLGGYNQPQHF	TGTGCCAGCAGCTTAGGCGGCTACAATCAGCCCCAGCATTTT
TRBV30	TRBD1	TRBJ2-3	NA	CAWSPGTGADTQYF	TGTGCCTGGAGTCCAGGGACAGGGGCAGATACGCAGTATTTT
TRBV7-8	NA	TRBJ2-7	NA	CASSPTPRVAYEQYF	TGTGCCAGCAGCCCGACCCCGCGGGTGGCCTACGAGCAGTACTTC
TRBV5-6	NA	TRBJ2-7	NA	CASSLGTEILSYEQYF	TGTGCCAGCAGCTTGGGAACAGAGATACTCTCCTACGAGCAGTACTTC
TRBV28	TRBD1	TRBJ1-1	NA	CASWDSPNTEAFF	TGTGCCAGCTGGGACAGCCCGAACACTGAAGCTTTCTTT
TRBV4-2	NA	TRBJ1-1	few	CASRRENTEAFF	TGTGCCAGCAGGCGGGAGAACACTGAAGCTTTCTTT
TRBV7-3	NA	TRBJ2-7	NA	CASSPRGLAGTYEQYF	TGTGCCAGCAGCCCCAGGGGGCTAGCGGGGACCTACGAGCAGTACTTC
TRBV7-9	NA	TRBJ2-1	NA	CASSFWGNEQFF	TGTGCCAGCAGCTTCTGGGGTAATGAGCAGTTCTTC
TRBV11-2	NA	TRBJ1-1	NA	CASSDRTPGDTEAFF	TGTGCCAGCAGCGACCGGACACCTGGGGACACTGAAGCTTTCTTT
TRBV5-5	TRBD1	TRBJ2-7	NA	CASTLDRGTSYEQYF	TGTGCCAGCACCTTAGACAGGGGGACTTCCTACGAGCAGTACTTC
TRBV10-3	NA	TRBJ1-3	NA	CAISEPPIYGNTIYF	TGTGCCATCAGTGAACCCCCGATATATGGAAACACCATATATTTT
TRBV19	NA	TRBJ2-2	NA	CASSIGEAVELFF	TGTGCCAGTAGTATAGGTGAGGCGGTGGAGCTGTTTTTT
TRBV18	NA	TRBJ2-1	NA	CASSPGGGFNEQFF	TGTGCCAGCTCACCAGGGGGAGGATTCAATGAGCAGTTCTTC
TRBV27	NA	TRBJ2-3	NA	CASSLGSPDTQYF	TGTGCCAGCAGTCTCGGGAGCCCAGATACGCAGTATTTT
TRBV11-2	TRBD2	TRBJ2-3	NA	CASRGLAGGVTDTQYF	TGTGCCAGCAGGGGACTAGCGGGAGGGGTCACAGATACGCAGTATTTT
TRBV19	TRBD1	TRBJ2-7	once	CASLGQAPYEQYF	TGTGCCAGTTTAGGACAGGCGCCCTACGAGCAGTACTTC
TRBV4-1	TRBD1	TRBJ2-7	NA	CASSQVLFGTGVYEQYF	TGCGCCAGCAGCCAAGTTCTCTTCGGGACAGGGGTCTACGAGCAGTACTTC
TRBV6-1	TRBD2	TRBJ2-7	NA	CASSEVSGSYEQYF	TGTGCCAGCAGTGAAGTTAGCGGGTCCTACGAGCAGTACTTC
TRBV5-1	NA	TRBJ2-1	once	CASSSGLVNRGYNEQFF	TGCGCCAGCAGTTCCGGACTGGTCAACAGAGGGTACAATGAGCAGTTCTTC
TRBV7-9	TRBD2	TRBJ2-7	NA	CASIGTSGSFYEQYF	TGTGCCAGCATCGGGACTAGCGGGAGTTTCTACGAGCAGTACTTC
TRBV27	NA	TRBJ2-3	NA	CASSLLLAGTDTQYF	TGTGCCAGCAGTTTACTCTTAGCGGGCACAGATACGCAGTATTTT
TRBV7-9	NA	TRBJ2-1	NA	CASSFIRRRGQYNEQFF	TGTGCCAGCAGCTTTATCCGGAGGAGGGGGCAATACAATGAGCAGTTCTTC
TRBV7-9	TRBD2	TRBJ2-1	few	CASSFSGSSYNEQFF	TGTGCCAGCAGCTTTAGCGGGAGCTCCTACAATGAGCAGTTCTTC
TRBV28	NA	TRBJ2-7	NA	CASSELGGGYEQYF	TGTGCCAGCAGTGAACTAGGGGGGGGATACGAGCAGTACTTC
TRBV9	NA	TRBJ1-1	NA	CASSPGGSEAFF	TGTGCCAGCTCCCCGGGGGGCTCTGAAGCTTTCTTT
TRBV27	NA	TRBJ2-7	NA	CASSLSPRGEQYF	TGTGCCAGCAGTTTAAGCCCTAGGGGCGAGCAGTACTTC
TRBV7-9	NA	TRBJ2-5	once	CASRLRGQETQYF	TGTGCCAGCAGACTCAGGGGCCAAGAGACCCAGTACTTC
TRBV7-9	TRBD2	TRBJ2-4	NA	CASRGSGRVQYF	TGTGCCAGCAGGGGCAGCGGGAGAGTTCAGTACTTC
TRBV9	NA	TRBJ2-1	NA	CASSVGGGGVYNEQFF	TGTGCCAGCAGCGTAGGAGGAGGGGGCGTCTACAATGAGCAGTTCTTC
TRBV11-2	NA	TRBJ2-1	NA	CASSPSNRGGNEQFF	TGTGCCAGCAGCCCCTCCAACAGGGGAGGCAATGAGCAGTTCTTC
TRBV5-1	NA	TRBJ2-7	NA	CASSLDDGDSYEQYF	TGCGCCAGCAGCTTGGATGACGGGGACTCCTACGAGCAGTACTTC
TRBV7-9	NA	TRBJ2-7	NA	CASSLEVDYEQYF	TGTGCCAGCAGCTTAGAGGTAGACTACGAGCAGTACTTC
TRBV7-9	NA	TRBJ2-6	NA	CASSPVGAGANVLTF	TGTGCCAGCAGTCCAGTGGGGGCTGGGGCCAACGTCCTGACTTTC
TRBV6-5	NA	TRBJ2-1	NA	CASSYSEVTYNEQFF	TGTGCCAGCAGTTACTCGGAGGTAACCTACAATGAGCAGTTCTTC
TRBV27	NA	TRBJ2-1	NA	CASALWRLYNEQFF	TGTGCCAGCGCCCTTTGGCGGTTATACAATGAGCAGTTCTTC
TRBV7-9	NA	TRBJ2-5	NA	CASSLGDGQGINQYF	TGTGCCAGCAGCTTAGGGGACGGGCAGGGGATTAACCAGTACTTC
TRBV6-1	NA	TRBJ1-1	NA	CASSEASLPNTEAFF	TGTGCCAGCAGTGAAGCTTCGCTACCGAACACTGAAGCTTTCTTT
TRBV5-6	NA	TRBJ1-2	once	CASSLRGNSNYGYTF	TGTGCCAGCAGCCTAAGAGGGAATTCTAACTATGGCTACACCTTC
TRBV19	NA	TRBJ2-7	NA	CASSMAPPWVGAYEQYF	TGTGCCAGTAGTATGGCCCCCCCGTGGGTTGGGGCCTACGAGCAGTACTTC
TRBV30	TRBD1	TRBJ1-2	once	CAWSWGQYYGYTF	TGTGCCTGGAGCTGGGGACAGTACTATGGCTACACCTTC
TRBV27	NA	TRBJ2-7	NA	CASRGLPPISEQYF	TGTGCCAGCAGAGGACTACCCCCCATCAGCGAGCAGTACTTC
TRBV7-3	TRBD1	TRBJ1-1	few	CASSSNPGQGDTEAFF	TGTGCCAGCAGCTCCAATCCGGGACAGGGGGACACTGAAGCTTTCTTT